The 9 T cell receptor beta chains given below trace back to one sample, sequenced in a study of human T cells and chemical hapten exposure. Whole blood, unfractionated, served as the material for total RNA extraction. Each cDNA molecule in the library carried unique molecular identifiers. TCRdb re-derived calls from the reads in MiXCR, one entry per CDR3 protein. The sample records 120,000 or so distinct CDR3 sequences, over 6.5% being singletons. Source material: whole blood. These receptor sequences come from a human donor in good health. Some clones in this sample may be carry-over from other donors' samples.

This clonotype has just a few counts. CDR3 nucleotides: TGTGCCAGCAGTTACGCTAGCGGGAGGGCCCGCGACACCGGGGAGCTGTTTTTT. Encoded protein: CASSYASGRARDTGELFF. The rearrangement uses TRBV6-2 or TRBV6-3 and TRBJ2-2; the match to TRBD2 covers 12 bases. The germline V gene has CDR1 MNHEY and CDR2 SVGEGT. Germline trimming cut 2 bases from V and 3 bases from J; bases unmatched to any gene: 7. The CDR3 contains 18 residues.

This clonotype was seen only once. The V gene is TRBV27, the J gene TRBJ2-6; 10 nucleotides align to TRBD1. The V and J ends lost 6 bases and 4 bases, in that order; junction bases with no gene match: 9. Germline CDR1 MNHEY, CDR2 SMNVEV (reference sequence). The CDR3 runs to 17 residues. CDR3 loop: CASSLTGGAGGANVLTF. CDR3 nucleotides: TGTGCCAGCAGCCTGACAGGGGGCGCGGGGGGGGCCAACGTCCTGACTTTC.

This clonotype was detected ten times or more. Here the CDR3 reads CSAGGGRRDTEAFF. The CDR3 coding sequence is TGCAGTGCAGGAGGTGGCAGGAGGGACACTGAAGCTTTCTTT. The chain uses TRBV20-1 and TRBJ1-1; D gene unclear. Trimming stripped 6 bases from V and 3 bases from J, with 17 bases between. The CDR3 loop spans 14 amino acids. CDR1 is DFQATT, CDR2 SNEGSKA, per germline (reference sequence).

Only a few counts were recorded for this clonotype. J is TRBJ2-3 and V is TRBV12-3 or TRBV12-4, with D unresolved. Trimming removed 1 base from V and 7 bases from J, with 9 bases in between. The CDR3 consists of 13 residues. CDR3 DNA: TGTGCCAGCAGTTTAGGTGCCCACAATACGCAGTATTTT. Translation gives CASSLGAHNTQYF.

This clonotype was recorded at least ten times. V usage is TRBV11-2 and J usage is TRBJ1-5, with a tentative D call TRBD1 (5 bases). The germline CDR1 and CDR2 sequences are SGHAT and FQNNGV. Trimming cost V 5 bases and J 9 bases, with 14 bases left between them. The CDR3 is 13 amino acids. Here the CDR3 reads CASSPRDVGPQHF. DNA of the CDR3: TGTGCCAGCAGCCCGAGGGACGTCGGGCCCCAGCATTTT.

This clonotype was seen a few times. The CDR3 here is CASSLAGDRGPGSPLHF. The CDR3, as DNA: TGTGCCAGCAGCTTAGCGGGAGACAGGGGGCCCGGTTCACCCCTCCACTTT. The chain has TRBV7-6 and TRBJ1-6; 10 nucleotides agree with TRBD1. V gave up 0 bases and J gave up 9 bases; unmatched junction bases: 8. This CDR3 spans 17 amino acids. The germline V gene has CDR1 SGHVS and CDR2 FNYEAQ.

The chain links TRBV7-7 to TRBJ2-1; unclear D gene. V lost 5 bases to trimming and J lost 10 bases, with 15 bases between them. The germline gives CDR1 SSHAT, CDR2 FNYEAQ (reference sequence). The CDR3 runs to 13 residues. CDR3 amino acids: CASSQDLLREQFF. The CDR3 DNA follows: TGTGCCAGCAGCCAGGACCTTTTGAGGGAGCAGTTCTTC. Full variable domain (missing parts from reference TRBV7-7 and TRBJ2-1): GAGVSQSPRYKVTKRGQDVTLRCDPISSHATLYWYQQALGQGPEFLTYFNYEAQPDKSGLPSDRFSAERPEGSISTLTIQRTEQRDSAMYRCASSQDLLREQFFGPGTRLTVL.

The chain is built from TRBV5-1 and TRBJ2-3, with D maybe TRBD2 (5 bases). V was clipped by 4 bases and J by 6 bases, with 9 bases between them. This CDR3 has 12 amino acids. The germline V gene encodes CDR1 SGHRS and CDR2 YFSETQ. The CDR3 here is CASSEGWDTQYF. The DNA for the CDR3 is TGCGCCAGCAGCGAGGGCTGGGATACGCAGTATTTT.

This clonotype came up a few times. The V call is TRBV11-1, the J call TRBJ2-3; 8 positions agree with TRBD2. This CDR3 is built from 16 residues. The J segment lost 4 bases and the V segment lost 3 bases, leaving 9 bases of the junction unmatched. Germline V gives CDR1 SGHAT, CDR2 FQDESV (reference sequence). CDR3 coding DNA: TGTGCCAGCAGCTTCGACAAAGCGGGAGTTCCAGATACGCAGTATTTT. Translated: CASSFDKAGVPDTQYF.